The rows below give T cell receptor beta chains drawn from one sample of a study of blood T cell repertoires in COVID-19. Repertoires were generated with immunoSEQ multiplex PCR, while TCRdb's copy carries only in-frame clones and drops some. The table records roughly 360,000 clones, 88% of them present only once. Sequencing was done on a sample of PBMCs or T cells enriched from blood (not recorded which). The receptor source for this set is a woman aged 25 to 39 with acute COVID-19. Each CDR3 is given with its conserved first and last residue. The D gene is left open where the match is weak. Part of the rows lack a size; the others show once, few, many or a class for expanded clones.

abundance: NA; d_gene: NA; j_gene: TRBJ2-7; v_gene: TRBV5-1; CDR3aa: CASSLEWGDVYEQYF; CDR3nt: TGCGCCAGCAGCTTGGAGTGGGGGGACGTCTACGAGCAGTACTTC
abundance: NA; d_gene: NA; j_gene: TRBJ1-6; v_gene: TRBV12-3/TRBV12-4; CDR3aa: CASSPGGSPLHF; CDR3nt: TGTGCCAGCAGCCCCGGGGGATCACCCCTCCACTTT
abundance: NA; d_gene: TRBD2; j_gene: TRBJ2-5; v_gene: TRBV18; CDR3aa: CASSPQTSGGYQETQYF; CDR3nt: TGTGCCAGCTCACCACAGACTAGCGGGGGATACCAAGAGACCCAGTACTTC
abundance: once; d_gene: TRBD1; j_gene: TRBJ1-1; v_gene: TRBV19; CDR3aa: CASSASDRGWNTEAFF; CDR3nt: TGTGCCAGTAGTGCCTCCGACAGGGGTTGGAACACTGAAGCTTTCTTT
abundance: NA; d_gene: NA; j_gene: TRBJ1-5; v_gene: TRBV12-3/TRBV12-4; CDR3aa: CASSQSPNQPQHF; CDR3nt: TGTGCCAGCAGTCAAAGCCCCAATCAGCCCCAGCATTTT
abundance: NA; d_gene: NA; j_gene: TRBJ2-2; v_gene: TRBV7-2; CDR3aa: CASSLRSSVNTGELFF; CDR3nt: TGTGCCAGCAGCTTAAGGTCTAGCGTAAACACCGGGGAGCTGTTTTTT
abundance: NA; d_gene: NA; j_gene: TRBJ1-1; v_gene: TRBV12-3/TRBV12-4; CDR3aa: CASSPAVRTEAFF; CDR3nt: TGTGCCAGCAGTCCCGCGGTCCGGACTGAAGCTTTCTTT
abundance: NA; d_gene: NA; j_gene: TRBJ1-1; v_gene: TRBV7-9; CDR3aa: CASAEMNTEAFF; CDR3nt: TGTGCCAGCGCGGAAATGAACACTGAAGCTTTCTTT
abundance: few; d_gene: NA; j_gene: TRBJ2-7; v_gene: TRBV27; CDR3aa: CASSSGSLYEQYF; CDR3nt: TGTGCCAGCAGTTCCGGGAGCCTTTACGAGCAGTACTTC
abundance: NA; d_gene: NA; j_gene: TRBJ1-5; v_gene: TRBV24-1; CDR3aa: CATSGGPGAQPQHF; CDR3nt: TGTGCCACCAGTGGGGGACCAGGGGCTCAGCCCCAGCATTTT
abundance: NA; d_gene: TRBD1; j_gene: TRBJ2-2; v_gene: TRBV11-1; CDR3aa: CASGQGQGPNTGELFF; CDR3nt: TGTGCCAGCGGCCAGGGACAGGGTCCGAACACCGGGGAGCTGTTTTTT
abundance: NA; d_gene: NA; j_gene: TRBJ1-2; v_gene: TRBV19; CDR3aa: CASTAGDIDYGYTF; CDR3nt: TGTGCCAGTACCGCAGGGGACATTGACTATGGCTACACCTTC
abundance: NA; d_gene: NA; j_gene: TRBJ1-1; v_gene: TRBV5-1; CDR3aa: CASSFNAGITEAFF; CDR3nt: TGCGCCAGCAGCTTTAATGCGGGGATCACTGAAGCTTTCTTT
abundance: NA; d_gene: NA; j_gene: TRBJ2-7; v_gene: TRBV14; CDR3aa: CASSQTLTGQPYEQYF; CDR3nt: TGTGCCAGCAGCCAAACTCTTACGGGACAACCCTACGAGCAGTACTTC
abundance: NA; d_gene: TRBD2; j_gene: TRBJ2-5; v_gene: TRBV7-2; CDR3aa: CASSQRTSGVLETQYF; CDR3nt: TGTGCCAGCAGCCAGAGGACTAGCGGGGTCCTGGAGACCCAGTACTTC
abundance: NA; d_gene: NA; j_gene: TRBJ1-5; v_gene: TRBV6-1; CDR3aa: CASSESGNQPQHF; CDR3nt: TGTGCCAGCAGTGAATCGGGGAATCAGCCCCAGCATTTT
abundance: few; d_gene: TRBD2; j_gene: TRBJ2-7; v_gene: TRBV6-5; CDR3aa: CASGLGGVGSYEQYF; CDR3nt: TGTGCCAGCGGGCTCGGGGGGGTCGGCTCCTACGAGCAGTACTTC
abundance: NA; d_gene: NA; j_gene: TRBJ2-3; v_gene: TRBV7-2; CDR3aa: CASSALGDTQYF; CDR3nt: TGTGCCAGCAGCGCCCTAGGAGATACGCAGTATTTT
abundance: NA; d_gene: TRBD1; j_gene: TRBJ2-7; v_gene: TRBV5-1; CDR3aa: CASSLYRGTYEQYF; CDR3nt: TGCGCCAGCAGCTTGTACAGGGGGACCTACGAGCAGTACTTC
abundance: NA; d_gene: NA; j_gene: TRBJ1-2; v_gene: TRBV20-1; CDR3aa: CSARVGYGYTF; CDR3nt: TGCAGTGCTAGAGTCGGGTATGGCTACACCTTC
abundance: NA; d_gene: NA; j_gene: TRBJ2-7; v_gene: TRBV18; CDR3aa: CASSPRDPDSQSYEQYF; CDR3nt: TGTGCCAGCTCACCACGGGACCCGGACAGCCAATCCTACGAGCAGTACTTC
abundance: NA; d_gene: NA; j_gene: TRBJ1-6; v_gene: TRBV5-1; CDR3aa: CASSLAVPGTSSPLHF; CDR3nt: TGCGCCAGCAGCTTGGCGGTCCCCGGGACAAGTTCACCCCTCCACTTT
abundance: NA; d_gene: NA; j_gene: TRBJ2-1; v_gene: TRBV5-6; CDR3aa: CASSFLSRGTSYNEQFF; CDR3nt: TGTGCCAGCAGCTTTCTCTCGCGGGGAACCTCCTACAATGAGCAGTTCTTC
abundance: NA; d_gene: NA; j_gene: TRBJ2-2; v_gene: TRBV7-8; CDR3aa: CASSLISAVRELFF; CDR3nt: TGTGCCAGCAGCTTAATTTCTGCGGTGCGGGAGCTGTTTTTT
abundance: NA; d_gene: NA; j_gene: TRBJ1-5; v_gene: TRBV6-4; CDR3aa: CASREAETNQPQHF; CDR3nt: TGTGCCAGCAGAGAAGCGGAGACCAATCAGCCCCAGCATTTT
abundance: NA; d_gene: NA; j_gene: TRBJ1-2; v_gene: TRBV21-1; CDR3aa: CASSPRDRPLDGYTF; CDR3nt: TGTGCCAGCAGCCCCCGTGACAGGCCCTTAGATGGCTACACCTTC
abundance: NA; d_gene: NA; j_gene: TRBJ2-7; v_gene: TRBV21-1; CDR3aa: CASSGGTGEGEQYF; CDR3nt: TGTGCCAGCAGCGGAGGGACAGGGGAGGGCGAGCAGTACTTC